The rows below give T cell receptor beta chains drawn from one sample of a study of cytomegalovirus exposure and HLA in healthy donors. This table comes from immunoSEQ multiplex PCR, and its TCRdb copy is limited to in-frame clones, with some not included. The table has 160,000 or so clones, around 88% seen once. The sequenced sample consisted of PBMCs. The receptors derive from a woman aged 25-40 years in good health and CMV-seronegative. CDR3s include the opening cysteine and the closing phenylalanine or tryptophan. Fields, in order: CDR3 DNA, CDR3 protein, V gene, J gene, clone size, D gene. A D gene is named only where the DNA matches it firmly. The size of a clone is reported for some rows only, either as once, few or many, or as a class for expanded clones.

CDR3nt: TGTGCCAGCAGCTCGGGTTTCAATGAAAAACTGTTTTTT
CDR3aa: CASSSGFNEKLFF
v_gene: TRBV27
j_gene: TRBJ1-4
abundance: -
d_gene: -

CDR3nt: TGCGCCAGCAGTAGCGAGAGGGATAACACTGAAGCTTTCTTT
CDR3aa: CASSSERDNTEAFF
v_gene: TRBV5-1
j_gene: TRBJ1-1
abundance: -
d_gene: -

CDR3nt: TGCAGCGTTTACGCTCGACAGGGAAGCGACGAGCAGTACTTC
CDR3aa: CSVYARQGSDEQYF
v_gene: TRBV29-1
j_gene: TRBJ2-7
abundance: -
d_gene: TRBD1

CDR3nt: TGTGCCAGCTCACCAACCGGCCAAGAGACCCAGTACTTC
CDR3aa: CASSPTGQETQYF
v_gene: TRBV18
j_gene: TRBJ2-5
abundance: once
d_gene: -

CDR3nt: TGTGCCAGCAGCGCGAGACTAGCGGGACTCACAGATACGCAGTATTTT
CDR3aa: CASSARLAGLTDTQYF
v_gene: TRBV7-3
j_gene: TRBJ2-3
abundance: -
d_gene: TRBD2

CDR3nt: TGTGCCAGCTCACCCGACAGTAAAGTATACAATGAGCAGTTCTTC
CDR3aa: CASSPDSKVYNEQFF
v_gene: TRBV18
j_gene: TRBJ2-1
abundance: -
d_gene: -

CDR3nt: TGCGCCAGCAGCCCCAGCGGGGGGTACAATGAGCAGTTCTTC
CDR3aa: CASSPSGGYNEQFF
v_gene: TRBV5-1
j_gene: TRBJ2-1
abundance: -
d_gene: TRBD2

CDR3nt: TGTGCCAGCAGTGACAGGGTTACTAACTATGGCTACACCTTC
CDR3aa: CASSDRVTNYGYTF
v_gene: TRBV6-5
j_gene: TRBJ1-2
abundance: -
d_gene: TRBD1

CDR3nt: TGTGCCAGCAGCTGGACTAGCGGGAGGCAATCCTACGAGCAGTACTTC
CDR3aa: CASSWTSGRQSYEQYF
v_gene: TRBV7-8
j_gene: TRBJ2-7
abundance: few
d_gene: TRBD2

CDR3nt: TGCAGTGCTAGAACGGGAAATAAGCAGTTCTTC
CDR3aa: CSARTGNKQFF
v_gene: TRBV20-1
j_gene: TRBJ2-1
abundance: -
d_gene: -

CDR3nt: TGTGCCAGTAGTATAAGGGGAGAGACCCAGTACTTC
CDR3aa: CASSIRGETQYF
v_gene: TRBV19
j_gene: TRBJ2-5
abundance: once
d_gene: -

CDR3nt: TGTGCCAGCAGCTACGAGACAGTTAGCAATCAGCCCCAGCATTTT
CDR3aa: CASSYETVSNQPQHF
v_gene: TRBV7-2
j_gene: TRBJ1-5
abundance: once
d_gene: -

CDR3nt: TGTGCCTGGAATCTTGCAGGGACTGGTGACACTGAAGCTTTCTTT
CDR3aa: CAWNLAGTGDTEAFF
v_gene: TRBV30
j_gene: TRBJ1-1
abundance: -
d_gene: -

CDR3nt: TGTGCCAGCTCCCCGCTAGCGGGAGTGACCGGGGAGCTGTTTTTT
CDR3aa: CASSPLAGVTGELFF
v_gene: TRBV18
j_gene: TRBJ2-2
abundance: -
d_gene: TRBD2

CDR3nt: TGTGCCAGCAGTCCGGGTGGTCTCTATGGCTACACCTTC
CDR3aa: CASSPGGLYGYTF
v_gene: TRBV7-9
j_gene: TRBJ1-2
abundance: -
d_gene: -

CDR3nt: TGTGCCAGCAGCTCACGCACGGGACAGACCGTTGAGCAGTTCTTC
CDR3aa: CASSSRTGQTVEQFF
v_gene: TRBV7-8
j_gene: TRBJ2-1
abundance: once
d_gene: TRBD1

CDR3nt: TGTGCCAGCCAAGCGGGGGGCACAATAAACTATGGCTACACCTTC
CDR3aa: CASQAGGTINYGYTF
v_gene: TRBV7-9
j_gene: TRBJ1-2
abundance: -
d_gene: -

CDR3nt: TGTGCCAGCAGCCGACGGGGGGCCCGGATCGAAAAACTGTTTTTT
CDR3aa: CASSRRGARIEKLFF
v_gene: TRBV5-6
j_gene: TRBJ1-4
abundance: -
d_gene: -

CDR3nt: TGTGCCAGCAGCGTAGCGGTCGAAGGGGGGGCCTATGGCTACACCTTC
CDR3aa: CASSVAVEGGAYGYTF
v_gene: TRBV9
j_gene: TRBJ1-2
abundance: -
d_gene: -

CDR3nt: TGTGCCAGCAAAGATCTCTCTAGCGGGAGTTACGAGCAGTACTTC
CDR3aa: CASKDLSSGSYEQYF
v_gene: TRBV6-1
j_gene: TRBJ2-7
abundance: -
d_gene: TRBD2

CDR3nt: TGTGCCAGCAGCTTACTCTCCCTCGAGGTGGTTCCTGGGACCCAGTACTTC
CDR3aa: CASSLLSLEVVPGTQYF
v_gene: TRBV7-8
j_gene: TRBJ2-5
abundance: -
d_gene: -

CDR3nt: TGTGCCAGCAGTCAAACAGATACGCAGTATTTT
CDR3aa: CASSQTDTQYF
v_gene: TRBV6-5
j_gene: TRBJ2-3
abundance: once
d_gene: -

CDR3nt: TGTGCCAGCAGCTTAGCTCCCCACGGACAGGGCGACTACGAGCAGTACTTC
CDR3aa: CASSLAPHGQGDYEQYF
v_gene: TRBV7-9
j_gene: TRBJ2-7
abundance: -
d_gene: TRBD1

CDR3nt: TGTGCCACCAGCAGAGGGTCACTAGCGGGAGGTGTTAGCTCCGAGCAGTACTTC
CDR3aa: CATSRGSLAGGVSSEQYF
v_gene: TRBV15
j_gene: TRBJ2-7
abundance: few
d_gene: TRBD2

CDR3nt: TGTGCCAGCAGCTTAGGAGAACTAAGGCTAAACACCGGGGAGCTGTTTTTT
CDR3aa: CASSLGELRLNTGELFF
v_gene: TRBV5-6
j_gene: TRBJ2-2
abundance: -
d_gene: -

CDR3nt: TGTGCCAGCAGCCATCTCCCTCCCGGGGAGTCCGAAGCTTTCTTT
CDR3aa: CASSHLPPGESEAFF
v_gene: TRBV6-5
j_gene: TRBJ1-1
abundance: -
d_gene: -

CDR3nt: TGCAGTGCTGATCAGGGGGAGACCCAGTACTTC
CDR3aa: CSADQGETQYF
v_gene: TRBV20-1
j_gene: TRBJ2-5
abundance: -
d_gene: -

CDR3nt: TGTGCCACCTCCACCGGGGAGCTGTTTTTT
CDR3aa: CATSTGELFF
v_gene: TRBV7-9
j_gene: TRBJ2-2
abundance: -
d_gene: -

CDR3nt: TGTGCCAGCAGTGAAGACACAGCTAGCACAGATACGCAGTATTTT
CDR3aa: CASSEDTASTDTQYF
v_gene: TRBV6-1
j_gene: TRBJ2-3
abundance: -
d_gene: -

CDR3nt: TGTGCCATCAGTGCCGGATTTAGCGGGGCGTCCTACGAGCAGTACTTC
CDR3aa: CAISAGFSGASYEQYF
v_gene: TRBV10-3
j_gene: TRBJ2-7
abundance: -
d_gene: TRBD2

CDR3nt: TGCAGCGCTTCGACAGGGATGGGAGGCTACACCTTC
CDR3aa: CSASTGMGGYTF
v_gene: TRBV29-1
j_gene: TRBJ1-2
abundance: -
d_gene: TRBD1

CDR3nt: TGTGCCAGCAACCCAGGACAGGGGGTAGGTCAGCCCCAGCATTTT
CDR3aa: CASNPGQGVGQPQHF
v_gene: TRBV19
j_gene: TRBJ1-5
abundance: -
d_gene: TRBD1

CDR3nt: TGTGCCAGCAGCCCCGGGACACTCGCTTTCTTT
CDR3aa: CASSPGTLAFF
v_gene: TRBV7-9
j_gene: TRBJ1-1
abundance: -
d_gene: -

CDR3nt: TGTGCCAGTACCGACAGGGACAAGGCTAATGAAAAACTGTTTTTT
CDR3aa: CASTDRDKANEKLFF
v_gene: TRBV25-1
j_gene: TRBJ1-4
abundance: once
d_gene: TRBD1

CDR3nt: TGTGCCAGCAGCGTAGCCCCAACAGGGGGCCACGAGCAGTACTTC
CDR3aa: CASSVAPTGGHEQYF
v_gene: TRBV9
j_gene: TRBJ2-7
abundance: -
d_gene: TRBD1

CDR3nt: TGTGCCAGCTCACCCCAACTAGCGGGGGGTTTTTGGGGAAGCTACGAGCAGTACTTC
CDR3aa: CASSPQLAGGFWGSYEQYF
v_gene: TRBV18
j_gene: TRBJ2-7
abundance: -
d_gene: TRBD2

CDR3nt: TGTGCCAGCAGCTTGGTGTCAGTTGGTTCCTACGAGCAGTACTTC
CDR3aa: CASSLVSVGSYEQYF
v_gene: TRBV5-8
j_gene: TRBJ2-7
abundance: -
d_gene: -

CDR3nt: TGTGCCAGCAGTGTAGACAGGGGGATATATGGCTACACCTTC
CDR3aa: CASSVDRGIYGYTF
v_gene: TRBV6-1
j_gene: TRBJ1-2
abundance: -
d_gene: TRBD1

CDR3nt: TGTGCCAGCAGTGAAGAAGTGAGGAGTCAGCCCCAGCATTTT
CDR3aa: CASSEEVRSQPQHF
v_gene: TRBV2
j_gene: TRBJ1-5
abundance: few
d_gene: -

CDR3nt: TGTGCCAGCTCACCTTTCGCCCTATATCGGGACACAGATACGCAGTATTTT
CDR3aa: CASSPFALYRDTDTQYF
v_gene: TRBV18
j_gene: TRBJ2-3
abundance: -
d_gene: -

CDR3nt: TGCGCCAGCAGCCGAAGTGGAGGCTACGAGCAGTACTTC
CDR3aa: CASSRSGGYEQYF
v_gene: TRBV5-1
j_gene: TRBJ2-7
abundance: once
d_gene: -

CDR3nt: TGTGCCAGCAGCCCAGACAGGGAGCATGGCTACACCTTC
CDR3aa: CASSPDREHGYTF
v_gene: TRBV6-6
j_gene: TRBJ1-2
abundance: -
d_gene: TRBD1

CDR3nt: TGTGCCAGTAGTCAGACAGCAACTAACTATGGCTACACCTTC
CDR3aa: CASSQTATNYGYTF
v_gene: TRBV19
j_gene: TRBJ1-2
abundance: -
d_gene: -

CDR3nt: TGCAGCGTTGAGGAGGACGGATATTACGAGCAGTACTTC
CDR3aa: CSVEEDGYYEQYF
v_gene: TRBV29-1
j_gene: TRBJ2-7
abundance: -
d_gene: -

CDR3nt: TGTGCCTGGACTTTCAGGAATTCACCCCTCCACTTT
CDR3aa: CAWTFRNSPLHF
v_gene: TRBV30
j_gene: TRBJ1-6
abundance: -
d_gene: -

CDR3nt: TGTGCCAGCAGTGATTCTAGCGGGTCGGAGACCCAGTACTTC
CDR3aa: CASSDSSGSETQYF
v_gene: TRBV5-5
j_gene: TRBJ2-5
abundance: -
d_gene: TRBD2

CDR3nt: TGTGCCAGCAGCGGAACAGGGAGTAGCAATCAGCCCCAGCATTTT
CDR3aa: CASSGTGSSNQPQHF
v_gene: TRBV9
j_gene: TRBJ1-5
abundance: -
d_gene: -

CDR3nt: TGTGCCAGCAGCCAAGATCAGGGACTAGCGGGAGAAGGATTGGAGACCCAGTACTTC
CDR3aa: CASSQDQGLAGEGLETQYF
v_gene: TRBV4-2
j_gene: TRBJ2-5
abundance: -
d_gene: TRBD2

CDR3nt: TGTGCCAGCAGTACCCGGACCTCGGGGGGCTACACCTTC
CDR3aa: CASSTRTSGGYTF
v_gene: TRBV6-6
j_gene: TRBJ1-2
abundance: -
d_gene: -

CDR3nt: TGCGCCAGCAGCCAAGCTGGGGGACTCATCTATGGCTACACCTTC
CDR3aa: CASSQAGGLIYGYTF
v_gene: TRBV4-1
j_gene: TRBJ1-2
abundance: -
d_gene: -

CDR3nt: TGTGCCAGCAGTACAACTGGACAGGGGTGGTATGGCTACACCTTC
CDR3aa: CASSTTGQGWYGYTF
v_gene: TRBV28
j_gene: TRBJ1-2
abundance: -
d_gene: TRBD1

CDR3nt: TGTGCCATCAGTGACGTAGGCTCCCCCTCGGACAATCCATTTGGTTCGGGCTACACCTTC
CDR3aa: CAISDVGSPSDNPFGSGYTF
v_gene: TRBV10-3
j_gene: TRBJ1-2
abundance: -
d_gene: -

CDR3nt: TGTGCCACCAAATCCAACAGGGTACTAGGCTATGGCTACACCTTC
CDR3aa: CATKSNRVLGYGYTF
v_gene: TRBV19
j_gene: TRBJ1-2
abundance: -
d_gene: -

CDR3nt: TGTGCCAGCAGCTTATCTGTAGACACTGAAGCTTTCTTT
CDR3aa: CASSLSVDTEAFF
v_gene: TRBV7-9
j_gene: TRBJ1-1
abundance: once
d_gene: -

CDR3nt: TGTGCCAGCAGTCTCAATGGGCCCACTGAAGCTTTCTTT
CDR3aa: CASSLNGPTEAFF
v_gene: TRBV25-1
j_gene: TRBJ1-1
abundance: -
d_gene: -

CDR3nt: TGCGCCAGCAGCCAAGATTTGGGGGACAGTCTGTCCTACGAGCAGTACTTC
CDR3aa: CASSQDLGDSLSYEQYF
v_gene: TRBV4-3
j_gene: TRBJ2-7
abundance: -
d_gene: TRBD1

CDR3nt: TGTGCCAGCAGCAAGGGACTCGAAAACACCATATATTTT
CDR3aa: CASSKGLENTIYF
v_gene: TRBV9
j_gene: TRBJ1-3
abundance: -
d_gene: -

CDR3nt: TGTGCCAGTAGTATAGGACACTCCTACGAGCAGTACTTC
CDR3aa: CASSIGHSYEQYF
v_gene: TRBV19
j_gene: TRBJ2-7
abundance: -
d_gene: -

CDR3nt: TGTGCCAGCAGACCCACTCAGGGAAAGGGTGAGCAGTTCTTC
CDR3aa: CASRPTQGKGEQFF
v_gene: TRBV6-5
j_gene: TRBJ2-1
abundance: -
d_gene: -